What follows are 14 T cell receptor beta chains derived from one specimen sequenced in a study of T cells after yellow fever vaccination. TCRdb re-called the 5' RACE reads through MiXCR, storing one row per CDR3 protein. Found here are fewer than 650,000 distinct CDR3 sequences, just over 20% of them singletons; the top ten hold about 16%. This specimen consisted of PBMCs, obtained around 3 weeks after the first yellow fever vaccination. These TCRs come from a young man who received the YFV17D yellow fever vaccine.

The rearrangement links TRBV29-1 to TRBJ1-2; D might be TRBD1 (5 bases). Deletions cut 5 bases from V and 3 bases from J, with 7 bases between. The V gene's germline CDR1 is SQVTM and CDR2 ANQGSEA. CDR3 length: 11 residues. CDR3 amino acids: CSVSRDYGYTF. The CDR3 coding sequence is TGCAGCGTTTCCAGGGACTATGGCTACACCTTC.

The V gene is TRBV7-9, the J gene TRBJ2-3, with 10 bases lining up with TRBD2. Germline-derived CDR1 and CDR2 are SEHNR and FQNEAQ (reference sequence). V lost 1 base, J lost 5 bases, and 3 bases stayed unmatched. The length of the CDR3 is 15 residues. The DNA for the CDR3 is TGTGCCAGCAGCTTAGGAGCTAGCGGGGGAGATACGCAGTATTTT. Protein product: CASSLGASGGDTQYF.

The genes are TRBV7-8 and TRBJ2-7; no firm D call. V was pared by 5 bases and J by 4 bases, with 9 bases between. This CDR3 contains 12 residues. Germline CDR1 SGHVS, CDR2 FQNEAQ. In nucleotides, the CDR3 is TGTGCCAGCAGCCCCTCAAGATACGAGCAGTACGTC. Encoded protein: CASSPSRYEQYV.

This clonotype has just a few counts. The J gene is TRBJ1-4, the V gene TRBV4-1; D not certain. The V gene's germline CDR1 is MGHRA and CDR2 YSYEKL. The length of the CDR3 is 17 residues. V was trimmed by 1 base and J by 0 bases, leaving 12 bases between them. The chain's CDR3 is CASSQGPYRATNEKLFF. CDR3 in DNA: TGCGCCAGCAGCCAAGGACCCTACAGAGCAACTAATGAAAAACTGTTTTTT.

This chain joins TRBV4-1 and TRBJ1-6, with D possibly TRBD1 on 6 matching bases. The germline gives CDR1 MGHRA, CDR2 YSYEKL. The CDR3 spans 16 residues. V lost 3 bases, J lost 5 bases, and 14 bases lay in between. DNA of the CDR3: TGCGCCAGCAGCCAGACCCCCGGGACACATAATTCACCCCTCCACTTT. Translated: CASSQTPGTHNSPLHF.

This clonotype was seen only a few times. CDR3: CASAQQGKSNGELFF. The CDR3 nucleotides read TGCGCCAGCGCCCAACAGGGGAAGTCCAACGGGGAGCTGTTTTTT. The chain combines TRBV5-1 with TRBJ2-2; 7 nucleotides agree with TRBD1. The CDR3 covers 15 residues. The trim removed 7 bases at V and 7 bases at J, leaving 13 bases unmatched. Germline CDR1 SGHRS, CDR2 YFSETQ.

In the case of this clonotype: An end of the junction differs from the germline gene, which may be a read error. V and J are TRBV10-2 and TRBJ1-5, with a possible D match to TRBD1 (6 bases). The germline CDR1 and CDR2 sequences are WSHSY and SAAADI. The length of the CDR3 is 14 residues. The CDR3 DNA reads TGCGCCAGCAGCGAGTTGGGGGGCCGTCAGCCCCAGCATTTT. Its protein is CASSELGGRQPQHF.

This clonotype came up a few times. This sequence joins TRBV6-5 and TRBJ2-5; D not resolved. The CDR3 runs to 13 residues. Germline V gene data show CDR1 as MNHEY and CDR2 as SVGAGI. V lost 2 bases and J lost 4, with 8 bases in between. CDR3 sequence reads: CASSYQDGETQYF. Here the CDR3 DNA reads TGTGCCAGCAGTTACCAGGACGGAGAGACCCAGTACTTC.

Only a few counts were recorded for this clonotype. The V and J genes are TRBV28 and TRBJ2-7; the D is unclear. This CDR3 contains 11 residues. V shed 5 bases and J shed 5 bases, with 7 bases lying between them. CDR1 is MDHEN and CDR2 is SYDVKM in the germline V gene. CDR3 nucleotides: TGTGCCAGCAGTAGGCGAAACGAGCAGTACTTC. Encoded protein: CASSRRNEQYF.

This clonotype was picked up a small number of times. The chain is built from TRBV30 and TRBJ1-3; TRBD1 matches at 9 bases. Per the germline V gene, CDR1 is GTSNPN and CDR2 is SVGIG (reference sequence). V gave up 1 base and J gave up 2 bases; unmatched junction bases: 3. There are 15 residues in the CDR3. This CDR3 is CAWSAYRGPGNTIYF. As DNA, the CDR3 is TGTGCCTGGAGTGCTTACAGGGGGCCTGGAAACACCATATATTTT.

The genes are TRBV4-1 and TRBJ1-1; 11 nucleotides match TRBD1. This CDR3 is 15 amino acids long. Germline-derived CDR1 and CDR2 are MGHRA and YSYEKL. With V trimmed by 0 bases and J by 7 bases, 4 bases remained unmatched. The CDR3 region has the DNA TGCGCCAGCAGCCAAGATGGGGGACAGGGGGATGAAGCTTTCTTT. Translation gives CASSQDGGQGDEAFF.

The J gene is TRBJ1-1, the V gene TRBV4-2; D not resolved. Germline V gene sequence: CDR1 LGHNA, CDR2 YNFKEQ. Between the trimmed V and J ends, which lost 3 bases and 1 base, there was a span of 15 bases. There are 16 residues in the CDR3. This CDR3 reads CASSQEAYFKNTEAFF. The CDR3 region has the DNA TGTGCCAGCAGCCAGGAGGCGTATTTTAAGAACACTGAAGCTTTCTTT.

The V and J genes are TRBV15 and TRBJ2-4; 7 bases agree with TRBD2. V gave up 3 bases and J gave up 3 bases; unmatched junction bases: 11. CDR3 length equals 17 residues. Germline CDR1 reads LNHNV; CDR2 reads YYDKDF (reference sequence). Here the CDR3 reads CATSSPGLGRDKNIQYF. The CDR3 DNA reads as TGTGCCACCAGCAGCCCCGGGTTGGGGAGGGACAAAAACATTCAGTACTTC.

In its sample, this clonotype was seen a few times. This chain links TRBV5-1 with TRBJ1-1, with 8 bases fitting TRBD1. V dropped 6 bases and J dropped 4; count of bases not matched to a gene: 8. CDR1 is SGHRS and CDR2 is YFSETQ in the germline V gene. The CDR3 runs to 14 residues. The CDR3 DNA is TGCGCCAGCACAAAAACAGGGGGAGGCACTGAAGCTTTCTTT. It codes for CASTKTGGGTEAFF.